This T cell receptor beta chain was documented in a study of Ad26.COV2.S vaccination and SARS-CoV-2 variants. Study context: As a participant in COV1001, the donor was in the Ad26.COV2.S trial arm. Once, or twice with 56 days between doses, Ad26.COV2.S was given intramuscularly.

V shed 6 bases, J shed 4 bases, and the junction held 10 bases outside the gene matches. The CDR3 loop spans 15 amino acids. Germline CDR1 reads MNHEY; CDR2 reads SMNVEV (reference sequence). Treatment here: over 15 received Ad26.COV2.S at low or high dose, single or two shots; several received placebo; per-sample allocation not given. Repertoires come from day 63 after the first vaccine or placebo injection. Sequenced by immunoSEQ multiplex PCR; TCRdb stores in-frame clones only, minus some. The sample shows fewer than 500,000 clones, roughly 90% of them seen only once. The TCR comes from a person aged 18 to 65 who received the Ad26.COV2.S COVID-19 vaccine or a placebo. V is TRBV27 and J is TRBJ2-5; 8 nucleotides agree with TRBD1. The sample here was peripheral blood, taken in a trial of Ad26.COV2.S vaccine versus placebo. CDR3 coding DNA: TGTGCCAGCAGGGGGACAGGCTTAACAGGAGAGACCCAGTACTTC. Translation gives CASRGTGLTGETQYF.